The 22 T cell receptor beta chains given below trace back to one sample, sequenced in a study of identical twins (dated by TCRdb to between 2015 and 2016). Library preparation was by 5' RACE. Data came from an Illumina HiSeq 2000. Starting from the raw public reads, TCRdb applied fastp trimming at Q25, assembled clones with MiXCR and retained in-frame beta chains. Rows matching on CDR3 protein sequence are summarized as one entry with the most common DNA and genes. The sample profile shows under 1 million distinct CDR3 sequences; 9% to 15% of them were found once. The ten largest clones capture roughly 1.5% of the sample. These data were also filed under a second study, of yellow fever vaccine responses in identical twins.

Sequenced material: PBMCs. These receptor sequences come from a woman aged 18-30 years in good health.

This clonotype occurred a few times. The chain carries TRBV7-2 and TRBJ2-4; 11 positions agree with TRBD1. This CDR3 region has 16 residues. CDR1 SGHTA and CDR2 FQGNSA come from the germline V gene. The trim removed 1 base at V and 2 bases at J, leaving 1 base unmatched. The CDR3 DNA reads TGTGCCAGCAGCTTAGGGACAGGGGGCACCAAAAACATTCAGTACTTC. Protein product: CASSLGTGGTKNIQYF.

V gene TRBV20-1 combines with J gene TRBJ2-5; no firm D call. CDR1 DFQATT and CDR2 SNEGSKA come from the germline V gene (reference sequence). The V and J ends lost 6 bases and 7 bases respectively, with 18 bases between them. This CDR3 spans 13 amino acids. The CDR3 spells CSAKSGVLGTQYF. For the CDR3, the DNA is TGCAGTGCCAAGTCTGGTGTCCTCGGGACCCAGTACTTC.

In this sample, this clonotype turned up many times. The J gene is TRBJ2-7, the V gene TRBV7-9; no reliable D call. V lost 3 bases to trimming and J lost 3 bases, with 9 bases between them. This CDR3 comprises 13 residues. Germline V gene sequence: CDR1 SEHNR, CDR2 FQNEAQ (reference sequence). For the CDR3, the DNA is TGTGCCAGCAGCTTGGGCCAGGACTACGAGCAGTACTTC. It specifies CASSLGQDYEQYF.

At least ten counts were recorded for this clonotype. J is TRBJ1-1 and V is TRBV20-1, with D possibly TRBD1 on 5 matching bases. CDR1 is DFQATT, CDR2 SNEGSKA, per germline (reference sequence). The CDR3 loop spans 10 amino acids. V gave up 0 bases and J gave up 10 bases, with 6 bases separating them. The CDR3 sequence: CSARDGGAFF. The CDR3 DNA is TGCAGTGCTAGAGATGGGGGAGCTTTCTTT.

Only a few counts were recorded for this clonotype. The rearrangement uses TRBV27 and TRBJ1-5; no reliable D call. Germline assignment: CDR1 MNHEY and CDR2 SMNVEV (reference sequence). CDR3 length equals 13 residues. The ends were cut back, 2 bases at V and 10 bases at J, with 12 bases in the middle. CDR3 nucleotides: TGTGCCAGCAGTTTAAAGGGCGAGCTCCCCCAGCATTTT. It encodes CASSLKGELPQHF.

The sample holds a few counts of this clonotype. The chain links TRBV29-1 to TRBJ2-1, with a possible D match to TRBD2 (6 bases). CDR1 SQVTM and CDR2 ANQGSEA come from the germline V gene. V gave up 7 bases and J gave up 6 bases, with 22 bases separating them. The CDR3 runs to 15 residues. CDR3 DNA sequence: TGCAGCGGGGCCCCCGGGACTTCTACCGCCAATGAGCAGTTCTTC. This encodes CSGAPGTSTANEQFF.

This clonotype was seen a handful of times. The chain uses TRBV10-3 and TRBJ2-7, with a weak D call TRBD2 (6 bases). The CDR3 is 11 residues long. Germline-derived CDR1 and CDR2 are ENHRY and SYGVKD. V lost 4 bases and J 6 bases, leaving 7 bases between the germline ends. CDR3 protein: CAISGSGEQYF. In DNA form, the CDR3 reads TGTGCCATCAGTGGTAGCGGCGAGCAGTACTTC.

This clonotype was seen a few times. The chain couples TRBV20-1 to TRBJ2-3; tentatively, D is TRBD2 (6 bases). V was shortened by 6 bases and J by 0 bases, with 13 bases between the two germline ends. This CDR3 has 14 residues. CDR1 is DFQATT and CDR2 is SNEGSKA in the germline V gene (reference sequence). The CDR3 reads CSADLAPSTDTQYF. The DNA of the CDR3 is TGCAGTGCAGATCTAGCGCCTAGCACAGATACGCAGTATTTT.

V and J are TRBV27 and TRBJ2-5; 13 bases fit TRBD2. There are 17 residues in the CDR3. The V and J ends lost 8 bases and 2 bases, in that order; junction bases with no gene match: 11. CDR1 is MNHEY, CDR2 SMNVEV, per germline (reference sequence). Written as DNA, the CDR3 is TGTGCCAGCTATCTCCGGACTAGCGGGAGTTGTCAAGAGACCCAGTACTTC. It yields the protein CASYLRTSGSCQETQYF.

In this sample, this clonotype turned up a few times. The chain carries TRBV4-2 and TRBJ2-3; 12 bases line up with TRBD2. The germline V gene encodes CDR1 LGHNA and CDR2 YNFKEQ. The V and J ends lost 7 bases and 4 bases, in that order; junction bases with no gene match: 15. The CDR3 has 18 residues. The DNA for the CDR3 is TGTGCCAGCACCCCGGGGCTAGCGGGGGGGCCCGGGTCAGATACGCAGTATTTT. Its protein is CASTPGLAGGPGSDTQYF.

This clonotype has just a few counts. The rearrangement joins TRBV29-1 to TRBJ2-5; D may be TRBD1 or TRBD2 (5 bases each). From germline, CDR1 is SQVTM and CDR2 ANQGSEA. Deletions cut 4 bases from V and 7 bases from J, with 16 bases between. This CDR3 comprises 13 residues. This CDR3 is CSVGDREQWTQYF. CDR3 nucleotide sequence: TGCAGCGTTGGGGACCGAGAGCAGTGGACCCAGTACTTC.

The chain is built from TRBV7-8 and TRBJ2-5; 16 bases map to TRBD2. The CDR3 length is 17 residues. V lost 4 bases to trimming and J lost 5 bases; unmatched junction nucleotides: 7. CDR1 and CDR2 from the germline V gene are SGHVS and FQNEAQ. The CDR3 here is CASSSGTSGGARETQYF. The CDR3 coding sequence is TGTGCCAGCAGCTCCGGGACTAGCGGGGGGGCCAGGGAGACCCAGTACTTC.

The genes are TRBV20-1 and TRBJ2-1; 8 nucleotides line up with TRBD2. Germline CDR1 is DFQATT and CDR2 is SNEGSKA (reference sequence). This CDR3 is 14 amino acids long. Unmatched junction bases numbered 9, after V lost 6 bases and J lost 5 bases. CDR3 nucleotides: TGCAGTGCCGTTTCCGGGACTAGAGACAATGAGCAGTTCTTC. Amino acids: CSAVSGTRDNEQFF.

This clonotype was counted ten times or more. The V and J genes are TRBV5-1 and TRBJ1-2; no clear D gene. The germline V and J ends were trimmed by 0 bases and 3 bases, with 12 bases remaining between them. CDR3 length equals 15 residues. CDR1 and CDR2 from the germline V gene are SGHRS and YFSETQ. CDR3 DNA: TGCGCCAGCAGCTTGGCCGGCAGACAAGACTATGGCTACACCTTC. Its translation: CASSLAGRQDYGYTF.

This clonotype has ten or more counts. CDR3 in amino acids: CSATPGQITGELFF. The CDR3 nucleotides read TGCAGTGCTACCCCGGGACAGATCACCGGGGAGCTGTTTTTT. The rearrangement joins TRBV20-1 to TRBJ2-2; TRBD1 matches 7 bases. The length of the CDR3 is 14 residues. CDR1 DFQATT and CDR2 SNEGSKA come from the germline V gene (reference sequence). V lost 4 bases and J lost 4; bases outside the gene matches: 6.

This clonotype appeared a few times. CDR3 sequence: CAIQPENTGELFF. Written as DNA, the CDR3 is TGCGCTATTCAGCCGGAGAACACCGGGGAGCTGTTTTTT. The rearrangement uses TRBV10-2 and TRBJ2-2; the D is unclear. Germline V lookup: CDR1 WSHSY, CDR2 SAAADI. The CDR3 totals 13 residues.

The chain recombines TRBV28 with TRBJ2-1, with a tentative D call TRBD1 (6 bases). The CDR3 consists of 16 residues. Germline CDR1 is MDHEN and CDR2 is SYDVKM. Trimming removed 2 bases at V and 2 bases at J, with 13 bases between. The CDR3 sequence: CASSLRGGKTYNEQFF. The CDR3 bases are TGTGCCAGCAGTTTAAGAGGGGGAAAAACCTACAATGAGCAGTTCTTC.

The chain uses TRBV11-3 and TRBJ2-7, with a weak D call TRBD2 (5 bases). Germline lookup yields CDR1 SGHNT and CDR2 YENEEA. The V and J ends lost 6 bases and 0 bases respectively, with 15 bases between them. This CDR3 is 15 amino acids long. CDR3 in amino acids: CASRFRDASSYEQYF. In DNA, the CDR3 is TGTGCCAGCAGATTCCGGGATGCGAGCTCCTACGAGCAGTACTTC.

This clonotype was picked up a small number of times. CDR3 loop: CASSLGQGAAEAFF. The CDR3, as DNA: TGTGCCAGCAGCTTGGGACAGGGGGCGGCTGAAGCTTTCTTT. The rearrangement uses TRBV5-6 and TRBJ1-1; 10 positions agree with TRBD1. V lost 0 bases and J lost 6; bases outside the gene matches: 2. The germline gives CDR1 SGHDT, CDR2 YYEEEE. The CDR3 has 14 residues.

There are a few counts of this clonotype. CDR3 nucleotides: TGTGCCAGCAGCCTAGGGACTAGCGGAGACTCGTACCAAGAGACCCAGTACTTC. This codes for CASSLGTSGDSYQETQYF. This chain uses TRBV4-2 with TRBJ2-5; 11 nucleotides agree with TRBD2. Germline V lookup: CDR1 LGHNA, CDR2 YNFKEQ. After removal of 4 bases from V and 0 bases from J, the junction contained 10 bases not matched to a gene. The length of the CDR3 is 18 residues.

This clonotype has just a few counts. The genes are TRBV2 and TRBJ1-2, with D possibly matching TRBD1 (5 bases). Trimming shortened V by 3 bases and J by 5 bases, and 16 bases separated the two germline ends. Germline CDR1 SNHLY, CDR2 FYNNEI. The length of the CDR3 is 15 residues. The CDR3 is CASSDYKTGPYGYTF. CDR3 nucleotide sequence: TGTGCCAGCAGTGATTATAAAACAGGTCCATATGGCTACACCTTC.

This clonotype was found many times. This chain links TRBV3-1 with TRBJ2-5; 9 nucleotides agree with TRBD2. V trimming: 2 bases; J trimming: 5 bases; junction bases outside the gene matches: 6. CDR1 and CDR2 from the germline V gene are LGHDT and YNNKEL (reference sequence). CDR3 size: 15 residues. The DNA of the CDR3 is TGTGCCAGCAGCCAAACTAGCGGGCCGGGGGAGACCCAGTACTTC. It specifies CASSQTSGPGETQYF.